The T cell receptor beta chain described here comes from a study of PD-1 blockade in classical Hodgkin lymphoma. TCRdb keeps only in-frame clones here, not all; method: immunoSEQ multiplex PCR. The table has tens of thousands of clones, over 55% seen once. No patient escaped relapse after autologous stem cell transplantation, and brentuximab vedotin exposure varied. This clone has only a few counts. This material consisted of peripheral blood mononuclear cells (PBMCs), taken at baseline. The TCR originated in a human donor with classical Hodgkin lymphoma.

This CDR3 reads CASSLSDSYEQYF. CDR3 bases: TGTGCCAGCAGTTTATCAGACTCCTACGAGCAGTACTTC. This chain joins TRBV28 and TRBJ2-7; D call uncertain. V was shortened by 1 base and J by 0 bases, with 4 bases between the two germline ends. CDR1 and CDR2 (germline): MDHEN, SYDVKM. This CDR3 is built from 13 residues.